The entry below gives a single TCR beta chain sequence along with its context. The V and J ends lost 5 bases and 2 bases, in that order; junction bases with no gene match: 2. The CDR3 covers 13 residues. Germline-derived CDR1 and CDR2 are LNHDA and SQIVND (reference sequence). The entry originates in a study of control samples from healthy donors and cancer patients. Some clones are missing from TCRdb's copy, which holds only in-frame ones; the method was immunoSEQ multiplex PCR. The sample has some 22,000 clones, approximately 89% seen once. V usage is TRBV19 and J usage is TRBJ2-5; 7 bases fit TRBD1. Sequencing was performed on PBMCs. The origin of this receptor is a man aged 60 to 69 with head and neck cancer. The CDR3 region is CASSSTGQETQYF. DNA of the CDR3: TGTGCCAGTAGTTCGACAGGGCAAGAGACCCAGTACTTC. Full variable domain (missing parts from reference TRBV19 and TRBJ2-5): DGGITQSPKYLFRKEGQNVTLSCEQNLNHDAMYWYRQDPGQGLRLIYYSQIVNDFQKGDIAEGYSVSREKKESFPLTVTSAQKNPTAFYLCASSSTGQETQYFGPGTRLLVL.